This paragraph covers one TCR beta chain sequence. The antigen remains unidentified. Using immunoSEQ multiplex PCR, the repertoire was profiled, and TCRdb retains in-frame clones only, with some absent. The sample holds more than 150,000 clones; 70% to 90% are singletons and the top ten take 4.5% to 7.5%. The data derive from a study of Ad26.COV2.S vaccination and SARS-CoV-2 variants. The CDR3 consists of 13 residues. CDR1 SGHTS and CDR2 YDEGEE come from the germline V gene. Deletions cut 2 bases from V and 12 bases from J, with 14 bases between. Overall study findings and caveats: Among vaccine recipients, spike-specific TCR breadth exceeded that of placebo recipients. Responses of T cells in total may have been underestimated by the TCR breadth and depth analyses.

This TCR derives from a human donor who had recovered from COVID-19. This specimen was peripheral blood, taken after recovery from COVID-19. This chain uses TRBV5-8 with TRBJ1-4; D perhaps matches TRBD1 (6 bases). The chain's CDR3 is CASSFNRDRELFF. CDR3 bases: TGTGCCAGCAGCTTTAACAGGGATAGGGAACTGTTTTTT.